A single sample gave rise to the 27 T cell receptor beta chains below, sequenced in a study of blood T cell repertoires in COVID-19. Generated by immunoSEQ multiplex PCR, the TCRdb table keeps only in-frame clones and is missing some. The table has around 94,000 clones, about 90% seen once; the top ten hold roughly 4.5%. The sequenced material came from peripheral blood. The receptors here all came from a man between 18 and 29 years old with acute or convalescent COVID-19.

V is TRBV6-6 and J is TRBJ1-1; possible D gene TRBD1, 5 bases. V was clipped by 6 bases and J by 5 bases, with 19 bases between them. The germline V gene has CDR1 MNHNY and CDR2 SVGAGI (reference sequence). The CDR3 has 15 residues. The CDR3 DNA sequence: TGTGCCAGCAGCCAGGGCTGGGGTCCTGCGACTGAAGCTTTCTTT. Translating gives CASSQGWGPATEAFF.

V usage is TRBV24-1 and J usage is TRBJ2-7; TRBD1 aligns across 7 bases. Per the germline V gene, CDR1 is KGHDR and CDR2 is SFDVKD. The CDR3 length is 14 residues. The junction had 3 bases not matched to a gene; V was cut back by 3 bases and J by 2 bases. The chain's CDR3 is CATSDPDRAYEQYF. DNA for the CDR3: TGTGCCACCAGTGATCCCGACAGGGCCTACGAGCAGTACTTC.

The chain employs TRBV5-5 and TRBJ2-7; TRBD2 might be the D (5 bases). V lost 4 bases to trimming and J lost 0 bases, with 11 bases between them. Germline assignment: CDR1 SGHKS and CDR2 YYEKEE (reference sequence). The length of the CDR3 is 14 residues. CDR3 in DNA: TGTGCCAGCAGCGAGGAGGTTAGCTCCTACGAGCAGTACTTC. It is translated as CASSEEVSSYEQYF.

This clone was counted a single time. V is TRBV5-1 and J is TRBJ2-1; 10 nucleotides align to TRBD2. V dropped 1 base and J dropped 7; count of bases not matched to a gene: 5. Per germline, CDR1 SGHRS and CDR2 YFSETQ. The CDR3 totals 15 residues. The DNA of the CDR3 is TGCGCCAGCAGCTTGAAGGCTAGCGGGAGTAATGAGCAGTTCTTC. Translated, it gives CASSLKASGSNEQFF.

V and J are TRBV18 and TRBJ1-3; 7 nucleotides align to TRBD1. Germline V gene sequence: CDR1 KGHSH, CDR2 LQKENI. V shed 2 bases and J 0 bases; nucleotides not matched to a gene: 10. The CDR3 covers 18 residues. The CDR3, as DNA: TGTGCCAGCTCACCATTTGCGGGACAGTTAAGCTCTGGAAACACCATATATTTT. Residues: CASSPFAGQLSSGNTIYF. The full variable domain, in which reference TRBV18 and TRBJ1-3 provide the parts outside the CDR3, is NAGVMQNPRHLVRRRGQEARLRCSPMKGHSHVYWYRQLPEEGLKFMVYLQKENIIDESGMPKERFSAEFPKEGPSILRIQQVVRGDSAAYFCASSPFAGQLSSGNTIYFGEGSWLTVV.

This clone showed up just once. The rearrangement uses TRBV30 and TRBJ1-2, with 8 bases lining up with TRBD1. The CDR3 runs to 14 residues. The junction had 9 bases not matched to a gene; V was cut back by 4 bases and J by 5 bases. Looked up from germline, CDR1 is GTSNPN and CDR2 is SVGIG (reference sequence). CDR3 residues: CAWTRDRKEYGYTF. CDR3 in DNA: TGTGCCTGGACCCGGGACAGGAAGGAGTATGGCTACACCTTC.

V is TRBV13 and J is TRBJ2-3; the D gene is possibly TRBD2 (5 bases). CDR3 length: 12 amino acids. Deletions cut 5 bases from V and 6 bases from J, with 9 bases between. Germline CDR1 PRHDT, CDR2 FYEKMQ (reference sequence). The CDR3 coding sequence is TGTGCCAGCAGCCGGACTCGGGATACGCAGTATTTT. It specifies CASSRTRDTQYF.

The V call is TRBV4-2, the J call TRBJ2-3, with D maybe TRBD2 (5 bases). The CDR3 has 14 residues. Trimming stripped 2 bases from V and 6 bases from J, with 12 bases between. Germline V gene lookup returns CDR1 LGHNA and CDR2 YNFKEQ. As DNA, the CDR3 is TGTGCCAGCAGCCAAAGATCGACGGGGGATACGCAGTATTTT. Protein: CASSQRSTGDTQYF.

This chain joins TRBV28 and TRBJ2-2, with a weak D call TRBD1 (6 bases). V was pared by 3 bases and J by 6 bases, with 8 bases between. The germline V gene has CDR1 MDHEN and CDR2 SYDVKM. This CDR3 has 13 residues. CDR3 DNA: TGTGCCAGCAGTTTCCCAGGGGCCGGGGAGCTGTTTTTT. Protein sequence: CASSFPGAGELFF.

The chain has TRBV9 and TRBJ1-2; D may be TRBD1 (5 bases). V lost 0 bases and J 6 bases, leaving 15 bases between the germline ends. The CDR3 has 15 residues. Germline V gene lookup returns CDR1 SGDLS and CDR2 YYNGEE. CDR3 DNA: TGTGCCAGCAGCGTAGACTGGGGGGACCCCCATGGCTACACCTTC. This sequence encodes CASSVDWGDPHGYTF.

This clone has a single count. This sequence joins TRBV5-4 and TRBJ2-3, with 11 bases fitting TRBD2. CDR3 length: 15 amino acids. Trimming at V came to 3 bases and at J to 4 bases, leaving 4 bases not matched to a gene. CDR1 and CDR2 (germline): SGHNT, YYREEE (reference sequence). CDR3 in amino acids: CASSSTSGDPDTQYF. DNA for the CDR3: TGTGCCAGCAGCTCGACTAGCGGGGACCCAGATACGCAGTATTTT.

This chain links TRBV11-3 with TRBJ1-2, with 7 bases fitting TRBD1. The CDR3 loop spans 15 amino acids. J gave up 3 bases and V 6 bases, and 10 bases lay outside the gene matches. CDR1 and CDR2 from the germline V gene are SGHNT and YENEEA. The CDR3 nucleotides are TGTGCCAGCAGTGCGGGACAGAAGAAAGACTATGGCTACACCTTC. Translating gives CASSAGQKKDYGYTF.

The chain carries TRBV13 and TRBJ1-1, with 7 bases identical to TRBD1. The CDR3 has 15 residues. Germline V gives CDR1 PRHDT, CDR2 FYEKMQ (reference sequence). The V gene end was trimmed by 5 bases and the J gene end by 3 bases; junction bases not matched to a gene: 9. The CDR3 nucleotides read TGTGCCAGCAGCCCAGAGGACAGGAGCCACACTGAAGCTTTCTTT. Encoded protein: CASSPEDRSHTEAFF.

The rearrangement joins TRBV30 to TRBJ1-5, with D possibly being TRBD1 (5 bases). The CDR3 is 16 amino acids. Per the germline V gene, CDR1 is GTSNPN and CDR2 is SVGIG (reference sequence). V lost 2 bases to trimming and J lost 2 bases, with 16 bases between them. The CDR3 DNA follows: TGTGCCTGGAGTCTCGCGGCGTGGGGGGGCAATCAGCCCCAGCATTTT. Translation gives CAWSLAAWGGNQPQHF.

This chain joins TRBV6-6 and TRBJ2-4; 10 bases match TRBD1. Germline V CDR1 and CDR2: MNHNY, SVGAGI (reference sequence). Unmatched junction bases numbered 5, after V lost 4 bases and J lost 5 bases. The CDR3 is 15 amino acids. The CDR3 loop reads CASSWDRGWENIQYF. For the CDR3, the DNA is TGTGCCAGCAGTTGGGACAGGGGATGGGAAAACATTCAGTACTTC.

The genes are TRBV11-2 and TRBJ1-2; D ambiguous. CDR1 is SGHAT, CDR2 FQNNGV, per germline. The CDR3 is 15 amino acids. The germline V and J ends were trimmed by 4 bases and 2 bases, with 14 bases remaining between them. CDR3 in DNA: TGTGCCAGCAGCTCCCGGCTGGCGGTAAACTATGGCTACACCTTC. It specifies CASSSRLAVNYGYTF.

The table lists this clone with a few counts. V gene TRBV19 combines with J gene TRBJ2-7; 9 nucleotides line up with TRBD1. Per germline, CDR1 LNHDA and CDR2 SQIVND (reference sequence). V shed 5 bases and J 4 bases; nucleotides not matched to a gene: 6. CDR3 size: 14 residues. CDR3 DNA sequence: TGTGCCAGTAGTTTCGGGGACAGGGCTTACGAGCAGTACTTC. This gives the protein CASSFGDRAYEQYF.

The rearrangement uses TRBV6-6 and TRBJ2-3, with TRBD2 matching over 9 bases. The CDR3 runs to 16 residues. The germline V gene has CDR1 MNHNY and CDR2 SVGAGI (reference sequence). The J segment lost 2 bases and the V segment lost 4 bases, leaving 7 bases of the junction unmatched. The CDR3 DNA reads TGTGCCAGCAGTTCCCCGGGACTAGCTGACACAGATACGCAGTATTTT. Its translation: CASSSPGLADTDTQYF.

The J gene is TRBJ1-3, the V gene TRBV7-8; 12 bases fit TRBD1. There are 17 residues in the CDR3. The V gene's germline CDR1 is SGHVS and CDR2 FQNEAQ. The junction had 4 bases not matched to a gene; V was cut back by 1 base and J by 3 bases. CDR3 nucleotides: TGTGCCAGCAGCTTAGAGGGACAGGGGGCGCGTGGAAACACCATATATTTT. It encodes CASSLEGQGARGNTIYF.

The rearrangement joins TRBV19 to TRBJ1-5; the D is unclear. The V and J ends lost 3 bases and 7 bases respectively, with 13 bases between them. The germline gives CDR1 LNHDA, CDR2 SQIVND (reference sequence). The CDR3 is made up of 14 amino acids. The CDR3 DNA reads TGTGCCAGTAGTATCCACCTTTGGGAGCAGCCCCAGCATTTT. It is translated as CASSIHLWEQPQHF.

This chain uses TRBV18 with TRBJ1-2; 7 nucleotides line up with TRBD1. This CDR3 has 14 amino acids. The junction had 6 bases not matched to a gene; V was cut back by 6 bases and J by 2 bases. Germline values: CDR1 KGHSH, CDR2 LQKENI. CDR3 amino acids: CASSAVGQNYGYTF. Written as DNA, the CDR3 is TGTGCCAGCTCCGCCGTGGGACAGAACTATGGCTACACCTTC. Combining the CDR3 with reference TRBV18 and TRBJ1-2 gives the whole variable domain NAGVMQNPRHLVRRRGQEARLRCSPMKGHSHVYWYRQLPEEGLKFMVYLQKENIIDESGMPKERFSAEFPKEGPSILRIQQVVRGDSAAYFCASSAVGQNYGYTFGSGTRLTVV.

This chain joins TRBV19 and TRBJ2-3, with TRBD2 matching over 8 bases. CDR3 length: 16 residues. Germline CDR1 LNHDA, CDR2 SQIVND (reference sequence). The V gene end was trimmed by 4 bases and the J gene end by 3 bases; junction bases not matched to a gene: 9. The CDR3 region is CASSTRTSFFTDTQYF. CDR3 nucleotides: TGTGCCAGTAGTACCCGGACTAGCTTTTTTACAGATACGCAGTATTTT.

The chain combines TRBV6-6 with TRBJ1-3; a possible D gene is TRBD1 (6 bases). V lost 6 bases and J lost 1, with 16 bases in between. Germline V gene lookup returns CDR1 MNHNY and CDR2 SVGAGI (reference sequence). The CDR3 is 16 amino acids. The CDR3 nucleotides are TGTGCCAGCAGGCGCGATGGACAGTTGTCTGGAAACACCATATATTTT. Encoded protein: CASRRDGQLSGNTIYF.

The rearrangement links TRBV27 to TRBJ2-3, with D unclear. V lost 5 bases and J lost 2, with 11 bases in between. CDR1 and CDR2 (germline): MNHEY, SMNVEV (reference sequence). This CDR3 has 14 amino acids. CDR3 bases: TGTGCCAGCAGTATGGCCCCATACACAGATACGCAGTATTTT. This codes for CASSMAPYTDTQYF.

V is TRBV7-6 and J is TRBJ1-1; D is uncertain. This CDR3 has 13 amino acids. V was clipped by 4 bases and J by 0 bases, with 6 bases between them. Germline V lookup: CDR1 SGHVS, CDR2 FNYEAQ. CDR3 coding DNA: TGTGCCAGCAGCTCAGTCATGAACACTGAAGCTTTCTTT. It encodes CASSSVMNTEAFF. The full variable domain, completed using reference TRBV7-6 and TRBJ1-1, is GAGVSQSPRYKVTKRGQDVALRCDPISGHVSLYWYRQALGQGPEFLTYFNYEAQQDKSGLPNDRFSAERPEGSISTLTIQRTEQRDSAMYRCASSSVMNTEAFFGQGTRLTVV.

This chain uses TRBV5-1 with TRBJ2-3; 13 bases agree with TRBD2. This CDR3 is 16 amino acids long. The trim removed 1 base at V and 4 bases at J, leaving 3 bases unmatched. Per the germline V gene, CDR1 is SGHRS and CDR2 is YFSETQ. The CDR3 protein is CASSLTSGRAPDTQYF. The CDR3 nucleotides are TGCGCCAGCAGCTTGACTAGCGGGAGGGCCCCAGATACGCAGTATTTT. The full variable domain, its missing parts supplied by reference TRBV5-1 and TRBJ2-3, is KAGVTQTPRYLIKTRGQQVTLSCSPISGHRSVSWYQQTPGQGLQFLFEYFSETQRNKGNFPGRFSGRQFSNSRSEMNVSTLELGDSALYLCASSLTSGRAPDTQYFGPGTRLTVL.

The gene calls are TRBV2 and TRBJ1-1; 11 positions agree with TRBD1. CDR1 and CDR2 (germline): SNHLY, FYNNEI. Trimming cost V 6 bases and J 8 bases; bases outside gene matches: 2. The CDR3 contains 12 residues. CDR3 in DNA: TGTGCCAGCAGCCGGGACAGGGGGGAAGCTTTCTTT. Residues: CASSRDRGEAFF.